One and the same sample provided the 9 T cell receptor beta chains below, sequenced in a study of T cell repertoires in cytomegalovirus infection. MiXCR, run by TCRdb on the reads, gives a single entry per CDR3 protein. The repertoire consists of 60,000 to 85,000 distinct CDR3 sequences, with around 21% occurring once and the leading ten covering 79%. No cognate antigen is known for these TCRs. Material: PBMCs, sequenced either directly or after in vitro stimulation (not recorded which). These receptors all come from a human donor in good health (CMV status not recorded). Some clones in this sample may be carry-over from other donors' samples.

The chain has TRBV6-1 and TRBJ1-5; possible D gene TRBD1, 6 bases. The CDR3 has 11 amino acids. Per the germline V gene, CDR1 is MNHNS and CDR2 is SASEGT. The V and J ends lost 8 bases and 8 bases respectively, with 10 bases between them. The CDR3 nucleotides are TGTGCCAGCGGCACAGGGAAGCCCCAGCATTTT. Its protein is CASGTGKPQHF.

The chain recombines TRBV6-2 or TRBV6-3 with TRBJ2-1; 9 nucleotides line up with TRBD2. The length of the CDR3 is 14 residues. V gave up 2 bases and J gave up 8 bases; unmatched junction bases: 4. Germline V gives CDR1 MNHEY, CDR2 SVGEGT. CDR3 protein: CASSYQREVDEQFF. DNA for the CDR3: TGTGCCAGCAGTTACCAGCGGGAGGTAGATGAGCAGTTCTTC.

This clonotype was counted once. The V call is TRBV15, the J call TRBJ2-1, with a weak D call TRBD2 (5 bases). Germline V CDR1 and CDR2: LNHNV, YYDKDF (reference sequence). V lost 8 bases and J lost 2, with 13 bases in between. This CDR3 has 14 amino acids. CDR3 DNA: TGTGCCACCCTAGATGCGGGTACCTACAATGAGCAGTTCTTC. Translated: CATLDAGTYNEQFF.

This clonotype was counted only a few times. The chain recombines TRBV15 with TRBJ2-3, with unresolved D. The length of the CDR3 is 15 residues. V lost 3 bases and J lost 0, with 10 bases in between. Per the germline V gene, CDR1 is LNHNV and CDR2 is YYDKDF (reference sequence). In DNA, the CDR3 is TGTGCCACCAGCAGGCGCGCCTCTAGCACAGATACGCAGTATTTT. Its translation is CATSRRASSTDTQYF.

V usage is TRBV28 and J usage is TRBJ1-1; D not resolved. Deletions cut 1 base from V and 3 bases from J, with 3 bases between. Germline CDR1 is MDHEN and CDR2 is SYDVKM. The CDR3 is 12 residues long. CDR3 amino acids: CASSLLDTEAFF. In DNA form, the CDR3 reads TGTGCCAGCAGTTTATTGGACACTGAAGCTTTCTTT.

V usage is TRBV6-2 or TRBV6-3 and J usage is TRBJ2-1; D perhaps matches TRBD2 (5 bases). Looked up from germline, CDR1 is MNHEY and CDR2 is SVGEGT. Trimming cost V 1 base and J 5 bases, with 15 bases left between them. This CDR3 is 16 amino acids long. This CDR3 is CASSYLDFYTNNEQFF. As DNA, the CDR3 is TGTGCCAGCAGTTACTTGGACTTTTACACTAACAATGAGCAGTTCTTC.

The gene calls are TRBV20-1 and TRBJ2-2, with D possibly matching TRBD2 (6 bases). The CDR3 is made up of 16 amino acids. The V gene's germline CDR1 is DFQATT and CDR2 SNEGSKA (reference sequence). V was trimmed by 5 bases and J by 0 bases, leaving 16 bases between them. CDR3 sequence reads: CSARPPGTPNTGELFF. The CDR3 bases are TGCAGTGCTCGCCCGCCCGGGACTCCGAACACCGGGGAGCTGTTTTTT.

A few counts support this clonotype. The rearrangement links TRBV6-1 to TRBJ2-7; no clear D. The germline gives CDR1 MNHNS, CDR2 SASEGT. Deletions cut 6 bases from V and 5 bases from J, with 23 bases between. The CDR3 covers 16 residues. The chain's CDR3 is CASREPWENHGNEQYF. As DNA, the CDR3 is TGTGCCAGCAGGGAACCGTGGGAAAATCATGGGAACGAGCAGTACTTC.

The rearrangement links TRBV7-2 to TRBJ2-3; 9 bases agree with TRBD2. Germline CDR1 SGHTA, CDR2 FQGNSA. The CDR3 sequence is 16 residues long. V gave up 4 bases and J gave up 8 bases; unmatched junction bases: 13. This chain's CDR3 is CASSSHSGGVAGTQYF. The CDR3 bases are TGTGCCAGCAGCTCCCATAGCGGGGGTGTAGCTGGTACGCAGTATTTT.